This T cell receptor (beta chain) is from a study of blood T cell repertoires in COVID-19. The CDR3 is 13 residues long. Germline CDR1 is SGHAT and CDR2 is FQNNGV. V was clipped by 3 bases and J by 8 bases, with 11 bases between them. This table comes from immunoSEQ multiplex PCR, and its TCRdb copy is limited to in-frame clones, with some not included. The sample contains approximately 300,000 clones, about 85% of which appear only once. Sample: PBMCs or T cells enriched from blood (not recorded which). The chain employs TRBV11-2 and TRBJ2-1; perhaps TRBD1 as D (6 bases). This TCR was recovered from a woman in her 30s who had recovered from COVID-19. CDR3 amino acids: CASSFGKGDEQFF. Here the CDR3 DNA reads TGTGCCAGCAGCTTTGGGAAGGGGGATGAGCAGTTCTTC.